These 16 T cell receptor beta chains originate from one sample sequenced in a study of cytomegalovirus exposure and HLA in healthy donors. PCR employed 60 Vbeta and 13 Jbeta primers. TCRdb keeps only in-frame clones here, not all; method: immunoSEQ multiplex PCR. In the table there are roughly 80,000 clones, 81% of which are singletons. Sequenced input: PBMCs. These receptor sequences come from a young woman in good health and CMV-seronegative.

In regard to this clone: One end of the junction is discordant with germline, which a read error may explain. The gene calls are TRBV6-5 and TRBJ2-7; tentatively, D is TRBD1 (5 bases). The CDR3 covers 11 residues. Germline values: CDR1 MNHEY, CDR2 SVGAGI. DNA for the CDR3: TGTGCCAGCAGTTACATTGGGGCAACACACTTC. It codes for CASSYIGATHF.

The J gene is TRBJ1-1, the V gene TRBV10-3; TRBD1 is a possible D gene (6 bases). CDR1 is ENHRY and CDR2 is SYGVKD in the germline V gene. The length of the CDR3 is 14 residues. The ends were cut back, 6 bases at V and 1 base at J, with 12 bases in the middle. CDR3 nucleotides: TGTGCCATCAGGACAGGACAGAGGAACACTGAAGCTTTCTTT. It encodes CAIRTGQRNTEAFF.

The chain couples TRBV5-1 to TRBJ2-7; the match to TRBD2 covers 15 bases. Germline V gene data show CDR1 as SGHRS and CDR2 as YFSETQ. CDR3 size: 23 residues. The V gene end was trimmed by 4 bases and the J gene end by 0 bases; junction bases not matched to a gene: 23. The CDR3 here is CASSLPRRTSGRAHIRGSYEQYF. CDR3 DNA: TGCGCCAGCAGCCTCCCTCGAAGGACTAGCGGGAGGGCCCACATCAGGGGCTCCTACGAGCAGTACTTC. Full variable domain (missing parts from reference TRBV5-1 and TRBJ2-7): KAGVTQTPRYLIKTRGQQVTLSCSPISGHRSVSWYQQTPGQGLQFLFEYFSETQRNKGNFPGRFSGRQFSNSRSEMNVSTLELGDSALYLCASSLPRRTSGRAHIRGSYEQYFGPGTRLTVT.

This rearrangement joins TRBV5-1 to TRBJ1-5, with 7 bases aligning to TRBD1. The V gene end was trimmed by 1 base and the J gene end by 5 bases; junction bases not matched to a gene: 6. Per the germline V gene, CDR1 is SGHRS and CDR2 is YFSETQ. The CDR3 totals 15 residues. CDR3 nucleotides: TGCGCCAGCAGCTTGACAGGGACAGCCCATCAGCCCCAGCATTTT. Protein: CASSLTGTAHQPQHF.

V gene TRBV6-1 combines with J gene TRBJ1-1, with TRBD1 as a possible D gene (6 bases). The CDR3 sequence is 13 residues long. The V and J ends lost 6 bases and 5 bases respectively, with 13 bases between them. Germline V gene sequence: CDR1 MNHNS, CDR2 SASEGT. This CDR3 reads CASSDLQGTEAFF. CDR3 nucleotide sequence: TGTGCCAGCAGCGACCTTCAGGGGACTGAAGCTTTCTTT.

This clone was counted once. The CDR3: CASSVASAGGFNEQFF. DNA for the CDR3: TGTGCCAGCAGCGTAGCTTCAGCGGGAGGGTTCAATGAGCAGTTCTTC. V is TRBV9 and J is TRBJ2-1; 10 bases map to TRBD2. The CDR3 covers 16 residues. Germline values: CDR1 SGDLS, CDR2 YYNGEE. Losses at the gene ends were 0 bases for V and 6 bases for J; bases not matched to a gene: 6.

This clone has more than one count but fewer than ten. This chain uses TRBV7-9 with TRBJ2-7; D may be TRBD1 (6 bases). This CDR3 is built from 13 residues. V lost 6 bases and J lost 5, with 14 bases in between. The germline CDR1 and CDR2 sequences are SEHNR and FQNEAQ (reference sequence). The CDR3 coding sequence is TGTGCCAGCAGTGAGCCAGGGGCCCACGAGCAGTACTTC. Amino acid sequence: CASSEPGAHEQYF.

The chain uses TRBV5-4 and TRBJ2-1, with no clear D. There are 12 residues in the CDR3. The V and J ends lost 4 bases and 1 base respectively, with 3 bases between them. CDR1 is SGHNT and CDR2 is YYREEE in the germline V gene (reference sequence). The CDR3 nucleotides read TGTGCCAGCAGCCCTTCCTACAATGAGCAGTTCTTC. Its translation is CASSPSYNEQFF.

The rearrangement links TRBV4-1 to TRBJ2-7; a possible D gene is TRBD1 (5 bases). CDR1 and CDR2 from the germline V gene are MGHRA and YSYEKL. This CDR3 is built from 13 residues. Between the trimmed V and J ends, which lost 3 bases and 1 base, there was a span of 7 bases. The DNA for the CDR3 is TGCGCCAGCAGCCACCCAGGGTCCTACGAGCAGTACTTC. This sequence encodes CASSHPGSYEQYF.

This clone was picked up a small number of times. The J gene is TRBJ1-6, the V gene TRBV28; D is perhaps TRBD1 (6 bases). Trimming shortened V by 6 bases and J by 4 bases, and 16 bases separated the two germline ends. The germline CDR1 and CDR2 sequences are MDHEN and SYDVKM. The CDR3 covers 16 residues. CDR3 amino acids: CASSSVGTLYNSPLHF. In DNA form, the CDR3 reads TGTGCCAGCAGCTCCGTGGGGACACTTTATAATTCACCCCTCCACTTT. The full variable domain, its missing parts supplied by reference TRBV28 and TRBJ1-6, is DVKVTQSSRYLVKRTGEKVFLECVQDMDHENMFWYRQDPGLGLRLIYFSYDVKMKEKGDIPEGYSVSREKKERFSLILESASTNQTSMYLCASSSVGTLYNSPLHFGNGTRLTVT.

The rearrangement joins TRBV20-1 to TRBJ2-7; D is undetermined. CDR3 size: 11 residues. Per the germline V gene, CDR1 is DFQATT and CDR2 is SNEGSKA (reference sequence). The V gene lost 2 bases and the J gene lost 2 bases, with 4 bases spanning the gap. The CDR3 sequence is CSARSTYEQYF. The DNA of the CDR3 is TGCAGTGCTAGATCAACCTACGAGCAGTACTTC.

The chain recombines TRBV4-1 with TRBJ1-2, with TRBD1 matching 12 bases. Trimming cost V 2 bases and J 8 bases; bases outside gene matches: 6. Germline CDR1 and CDR2: MGHRA and YSYEKL. The CDR3 covers 15 residues. DNA for the CDR3: TGCGCCAGCAGCCAACCGGGACAGGGGGCAGTCGGCTACACCTTC. Its protein product is CASSQPGQGAVGYTF.

V and J are TRBV28 and TRBJ2-3; no firm D call. Between the trimmed V and J ends, which lost 7 bases and 0 bases, there was a span of 8 bases. From germline, CDR1 is MDHEN and CDR2 SYDVKM. This CDR3 spans 13 amino acids. As DNA, the CDR3 is TGTGCCAGCAATCCCACTAGCACAGATACGCAGTATTTT. Translating gives CASNPTSTDTQYF.

The rearrangement joins TRBV7-3 to TRBJ2-2, with 12 positions matching TRBD2. Germline trimming cut 2 bases from V and 6 bases from J; bases unmatched to any gene: 7. Germline V gene sequence: CDR1 SGHTA, CDR2 FQGTGA. The CDR3 is 17 amino acids. The CDR3 DNA reads TGTGCCAGCAGCTTATCTAGCGGGAGGGCCTTGGCCGGGGAGCTGTTTTTT. Translated: CASSLSSGRALAGELFF.

The gene calls are TRBV5-5 and TRBJ1-2, with TRBD1 matching over 8 bases. The CDR3 has 19 residues. The V gene end was trimmed by 0 bases and the J gene end by 0 bases; junction bases not matched to a gene: 13. CDR1 SGHKS and CDR2 YYEKEE come from the germline V gene (reference sequence). CDR3 residues: CASSLALDREHPTNYGYTF. In nucleotides, the CDR3 is TGTGCCAGCAGCTTGGCCCTGGACAGGGAACACCCGACTAACTATGGCTACACCTTC.

The sample holds a few counts of this clone. J is TRBJ2-1 and V is TRBV25-1; 10 bases agree with TRBD2. This CDR3 has 15 residues. Germline V gene sequence: CDR1 MGHDK, CDR2 SYGVNS. Trimming cost V 7 bases and J 7 bases; bases outside gene matches: 10. CDR3 residues: CASNKVGLATNEQFF. The CDR3 DNA is TGTGCCAGCAATAAGGTGGGACTAGCGACGAATGAGCAGTTCTTC.